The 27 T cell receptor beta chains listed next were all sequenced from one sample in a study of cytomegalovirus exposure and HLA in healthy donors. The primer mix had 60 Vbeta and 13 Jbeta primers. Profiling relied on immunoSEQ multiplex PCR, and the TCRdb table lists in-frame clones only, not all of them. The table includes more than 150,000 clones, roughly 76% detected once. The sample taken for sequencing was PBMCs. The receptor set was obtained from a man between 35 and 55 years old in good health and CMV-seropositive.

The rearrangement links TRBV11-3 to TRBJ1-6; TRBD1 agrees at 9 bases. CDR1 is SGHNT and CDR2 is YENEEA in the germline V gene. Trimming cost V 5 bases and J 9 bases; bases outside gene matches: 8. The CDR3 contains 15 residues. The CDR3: CASSPPGQGSSPLHF. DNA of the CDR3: TGTGCCAGCAGCCCGCCGGGACAGGGAAGTTCACCCCTCCACTTT.

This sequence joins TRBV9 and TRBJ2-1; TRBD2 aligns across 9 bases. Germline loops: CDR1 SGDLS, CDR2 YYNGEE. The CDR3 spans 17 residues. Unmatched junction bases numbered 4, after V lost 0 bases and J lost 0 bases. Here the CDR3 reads CASSVVGGGGSYNEQFF. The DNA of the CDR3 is TGTGCCAGCAGCGTAGTAGGCGGGGGGGGCTCCTACAATGAGCAGTTCTTC.

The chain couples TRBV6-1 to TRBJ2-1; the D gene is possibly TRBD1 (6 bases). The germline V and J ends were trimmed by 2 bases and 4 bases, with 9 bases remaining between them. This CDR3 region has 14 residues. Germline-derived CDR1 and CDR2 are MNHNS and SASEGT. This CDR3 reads CASSEYGQYNEQFF. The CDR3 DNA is TGTGCCAGCAGTGAATACGGACAGTACAATGAGCAGTTCTTC.

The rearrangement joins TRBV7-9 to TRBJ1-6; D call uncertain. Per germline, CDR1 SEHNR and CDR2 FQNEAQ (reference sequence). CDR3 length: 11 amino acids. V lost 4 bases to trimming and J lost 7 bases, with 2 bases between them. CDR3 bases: TGTGCCAGCAGCTCGAATTCACCCCTCCACTTT. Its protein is CASSSNSPLHF.

For the CDR3, the DNA is TGTGCCAGCAGTGTACAGGGGGCGCGGAGCACTGAAGCTTTCTTT. Protein product: CASSVQGARSTEAFF. The J gene is TRBJ1-1, the V gene TRBV28; 9 bases line up with TRBD1. V lost 5 bases, J lost 4 bases, and 8 bases stayed unmatched. The CDR3 spans 15 residues. From germline, CDR1 is MDHEN and CDR2 SYDVKM. The full variable domain, its missing parts supplied by reference TRBV28 and TRBJ1-1, is DVKVTQSSRYLVKRTGEKVFLECVQDMDHENMFWYRQDPGLGLRLIYFSYDVKMKEKGDIPEGYSVSREKKERFSLILESASTNQTSMYLCASSVQGARSTEAFFGQGTRLTVV.

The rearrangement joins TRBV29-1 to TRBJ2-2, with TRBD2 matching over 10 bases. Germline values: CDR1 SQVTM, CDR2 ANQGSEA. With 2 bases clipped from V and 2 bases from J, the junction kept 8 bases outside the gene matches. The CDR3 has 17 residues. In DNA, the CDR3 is TGCAGCGTTGAACTAAACGAGCGGGGGGGTAACACCGGGGAGCTGTTTTTT. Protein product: CSVELNERGGNTGELFF.

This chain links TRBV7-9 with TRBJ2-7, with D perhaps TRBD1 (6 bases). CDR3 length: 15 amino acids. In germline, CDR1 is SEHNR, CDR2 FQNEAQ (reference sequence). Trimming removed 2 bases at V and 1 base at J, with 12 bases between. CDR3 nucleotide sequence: TGTGCCAGCAGCTTAAGGGAACAGGGTTCCTACGAGCAGTACTTC. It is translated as CASSLREQGSYEQYF.

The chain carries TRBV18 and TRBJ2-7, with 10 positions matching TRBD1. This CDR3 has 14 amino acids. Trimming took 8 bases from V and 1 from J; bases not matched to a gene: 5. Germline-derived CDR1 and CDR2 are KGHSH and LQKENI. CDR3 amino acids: CASRAGQGSYEQYF. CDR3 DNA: TGTGCCAGCCGAGCGGGACAGGGGTCCTACGAGCAGTACTTC.

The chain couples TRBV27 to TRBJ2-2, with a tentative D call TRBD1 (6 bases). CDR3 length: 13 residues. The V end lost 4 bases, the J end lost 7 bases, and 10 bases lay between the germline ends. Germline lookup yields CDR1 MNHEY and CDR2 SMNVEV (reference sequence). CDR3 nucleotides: TGTGCCAGCAGTTCCACAGGGCTCGGGGAGCTGTTTTTT. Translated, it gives CASSSTGLGELFF.

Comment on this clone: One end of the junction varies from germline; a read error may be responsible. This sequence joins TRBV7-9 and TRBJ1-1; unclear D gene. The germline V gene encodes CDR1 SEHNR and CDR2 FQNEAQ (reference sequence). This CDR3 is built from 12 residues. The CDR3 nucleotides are TGTTCCAGCAGCTACTTTAACACTGAAGCTTTCTTT. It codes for CSSSYFNTEAFF.

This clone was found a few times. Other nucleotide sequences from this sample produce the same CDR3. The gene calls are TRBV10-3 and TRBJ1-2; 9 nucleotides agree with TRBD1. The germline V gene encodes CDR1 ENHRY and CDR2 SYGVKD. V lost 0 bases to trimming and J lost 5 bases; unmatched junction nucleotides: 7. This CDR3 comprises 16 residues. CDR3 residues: CAISESRTGVLYGYTF. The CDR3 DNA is TGTGCCATCAGTGAGTCAAGGACAGGGGTCCTATATGGCTACACCTTC.

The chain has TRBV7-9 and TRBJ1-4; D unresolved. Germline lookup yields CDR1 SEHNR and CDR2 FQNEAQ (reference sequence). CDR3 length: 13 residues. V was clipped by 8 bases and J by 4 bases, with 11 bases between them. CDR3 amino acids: CASRGKGNEKLFF. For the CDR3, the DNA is TGTGCCAGCCGAGGGAAGGGTAATGAAAAACTGTTTTTT.

This chain's CDR3 is CASTPEAAYSNQPQHF. The CDR3 DNA reads as TGTGCCAGTACCCCGGAGGCGGCCTATAGCAATCAGCCCCAGCATTTT. This rearrangement joins TRBV19 to TRBJ1-5, with no clear D. V was shortened by 7 bases and J by 0 bases, with 16 bases between the two germline ends. The CDR3 extends over 16 amino acids. Germline V gene lookup returns CDR1 LNHDA and CDR2 SQIVND (reference sequence).

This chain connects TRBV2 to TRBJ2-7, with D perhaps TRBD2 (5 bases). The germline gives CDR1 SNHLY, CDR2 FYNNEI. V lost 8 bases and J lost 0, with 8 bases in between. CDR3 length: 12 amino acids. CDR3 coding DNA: TGTGCCAGCGGGGAGAGCTCCTACGAGCAGTACTTC. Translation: CASGESSYEQYF. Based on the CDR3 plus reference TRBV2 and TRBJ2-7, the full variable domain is EPEVTQTPSHQVTQMGQEVILRCVPISNHLYFYWYRQILGQKVEFLVSFYNNEISEKSEIFDDQFSVERPDGSNFTLKIRSTKLEDSAMYFCASGESSYEQYFGPGTRLTVT.

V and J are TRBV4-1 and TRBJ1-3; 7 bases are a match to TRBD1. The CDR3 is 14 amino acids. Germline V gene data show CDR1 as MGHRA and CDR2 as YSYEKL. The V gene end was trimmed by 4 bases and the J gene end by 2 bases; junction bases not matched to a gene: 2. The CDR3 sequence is CASSLGTAGNTIYF. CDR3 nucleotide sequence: TGCGCCAGCAGCCTCGGGACAGCTGGAAACACCATATATTTT.

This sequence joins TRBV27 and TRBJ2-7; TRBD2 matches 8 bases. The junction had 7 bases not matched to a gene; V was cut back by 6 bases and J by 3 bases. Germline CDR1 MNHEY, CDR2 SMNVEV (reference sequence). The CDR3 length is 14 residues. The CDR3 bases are TGTGCCAGCAGGCGCGGGGGGTACCTCTACGAGCAGTACTTC. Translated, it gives CASRRGGYLYEQYF.

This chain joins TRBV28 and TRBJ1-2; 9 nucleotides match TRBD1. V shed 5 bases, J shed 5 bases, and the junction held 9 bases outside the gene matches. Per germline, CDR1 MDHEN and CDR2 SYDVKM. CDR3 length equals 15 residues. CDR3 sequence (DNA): TGTGCCAGCAGTCCAGGACAGGGGAGGTGGTATGGCTACACCTTC. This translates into CASSPGQGRWYGYTF.

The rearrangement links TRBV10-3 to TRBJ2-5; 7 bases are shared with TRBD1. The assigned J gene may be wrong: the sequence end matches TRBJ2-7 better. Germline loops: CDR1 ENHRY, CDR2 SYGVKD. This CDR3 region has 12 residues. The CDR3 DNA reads TGTGCCGGGAAGGGGGCGCTGGGCGAGCAGTACTTC. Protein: CAGKGALGEQYF.

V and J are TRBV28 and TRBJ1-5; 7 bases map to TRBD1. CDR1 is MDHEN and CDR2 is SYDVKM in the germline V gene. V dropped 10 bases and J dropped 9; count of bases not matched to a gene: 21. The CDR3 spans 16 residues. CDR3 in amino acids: CAITTRQGVAGGPQHF. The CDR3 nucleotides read TGTGCCATCACCACCAGACAGGGAGTCGCGGGGGGGCCCCAGCATTTT.

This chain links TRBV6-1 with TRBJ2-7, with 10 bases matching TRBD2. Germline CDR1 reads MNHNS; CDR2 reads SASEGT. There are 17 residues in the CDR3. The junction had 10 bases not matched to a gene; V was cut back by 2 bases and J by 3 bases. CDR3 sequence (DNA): TGTGCCAGCAGTGAATACGCACTAGCGGGATCCTACTACGAGCAGTACTTC. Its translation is CASSEYALAGSYYEQYF.

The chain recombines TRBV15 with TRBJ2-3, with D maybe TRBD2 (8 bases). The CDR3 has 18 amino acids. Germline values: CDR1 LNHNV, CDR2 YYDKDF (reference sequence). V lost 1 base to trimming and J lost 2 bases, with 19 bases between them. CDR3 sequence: CATSRVGTAGEDTDTQYF. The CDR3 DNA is TGTGCCACCAGCAGAGTTGGGACAGCGGGGGAGGACACAGATACGCAGTATTTT.

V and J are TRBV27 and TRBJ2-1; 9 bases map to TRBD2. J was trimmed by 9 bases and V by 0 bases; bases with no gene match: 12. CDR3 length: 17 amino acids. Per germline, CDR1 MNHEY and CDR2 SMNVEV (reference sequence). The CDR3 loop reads CASSLSALAGGLGEQFF. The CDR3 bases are TGTGCCAGCAGTTTATCGGCGTTGGCGGGGGGGCTTGGTGAGCAGTTCTTC.

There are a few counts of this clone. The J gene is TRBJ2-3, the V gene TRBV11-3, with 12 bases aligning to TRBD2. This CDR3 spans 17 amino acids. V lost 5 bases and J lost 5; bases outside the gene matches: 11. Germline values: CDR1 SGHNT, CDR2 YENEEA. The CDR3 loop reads CASSPLSSGGALDTQYF. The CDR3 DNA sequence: TGTGCCAGCAGCCCGTTGTCTAGCGGGGGGGCCTTAGATACGCAGTATTTT.

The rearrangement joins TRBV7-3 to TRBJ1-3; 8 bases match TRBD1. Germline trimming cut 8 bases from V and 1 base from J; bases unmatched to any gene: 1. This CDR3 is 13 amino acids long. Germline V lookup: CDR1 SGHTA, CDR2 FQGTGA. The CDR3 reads CASGQGSGNTIYF. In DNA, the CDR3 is TGTGCCAGCGGACAGGGTTCTGGAAACACCATATATTTT. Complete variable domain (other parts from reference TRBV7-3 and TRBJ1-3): GAGVSQTPSNKVTEKGKYVELRCDPISGHTALYWYRQSLGQGPEFLIYFQGTGAADDSGLPNDRFFAVRPEGSVSTLKIQRTERGDSAVYLCASGQGSGNTIYFGEGSWLTVV.

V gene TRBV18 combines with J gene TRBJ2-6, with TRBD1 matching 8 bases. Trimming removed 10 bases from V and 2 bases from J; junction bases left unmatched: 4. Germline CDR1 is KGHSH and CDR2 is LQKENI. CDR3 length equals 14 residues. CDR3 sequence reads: CATGQGTGANVLTF. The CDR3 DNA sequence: TGTGCCACCGGACAGGGAACTGGGGCCAACGTCCTGACTTTC. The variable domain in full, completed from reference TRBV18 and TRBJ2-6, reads NAGVMQNPRHLVRRRGQEARLRCSPMKGHSHVYWYRQLPEEGLKFMVYLQKENIIDESGMPKERFSAEFPKEGPSILRIQQVVRGDSAAYFCATGQGTGANVLTFGAGSRLTVL.

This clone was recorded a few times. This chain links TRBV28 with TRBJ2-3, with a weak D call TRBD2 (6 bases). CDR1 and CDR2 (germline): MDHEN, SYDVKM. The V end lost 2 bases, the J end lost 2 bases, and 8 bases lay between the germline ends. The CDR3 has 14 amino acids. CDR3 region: CASSLTGDTDTQYF. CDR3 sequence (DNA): TGTGCCAGCAGTTTAACGGGGGACACAGATACGCAGTATTTT.

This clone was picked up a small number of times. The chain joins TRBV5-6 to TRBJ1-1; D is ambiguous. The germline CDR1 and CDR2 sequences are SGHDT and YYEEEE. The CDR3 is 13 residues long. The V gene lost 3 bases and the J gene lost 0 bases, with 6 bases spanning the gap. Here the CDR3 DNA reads TGTGCCAGCAGCTCGGTTATGAACACTGAAGCTTTCTTT. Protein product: CASSSVMNTEAFF. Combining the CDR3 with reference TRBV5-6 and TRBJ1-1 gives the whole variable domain DAGVTQSPTHLIKTRGQQVTLRCSPKSGHDTVSWYQQALGQGPQFIFQYYEEEERQRGNFPDRFSGHQFPNYSSELNVNALLLGDSALYLCASSSVMNTEAFFGQGTRLTVV.